The table lists the clone carrying this TCR beta chain with a few counts. Its specificity is not known. The germline V gene encodes CDR1 LGHNA and CDR2 YSLEER. V was clipped by 1 base and J by 1 base, with 7 bases between them. This CDR3 contains 15 residues. The sample belongs to a study of T cell repertoires in cytomegalovirus infection. Study-wide background: Both a matching HLA type and CMV infection were indicated by public TCR beta signatures.

TCRdb analysed the reads with MiXCR anew, one entry per CDR3 protein. The sample includes roughly 990,000 distinct CDR3 sequences, around 31% of them seen just once. This receptor was identified in a human donor in good health (CMV status not recorded). Some clones in this sample may be carry-over from other donors' samples. This material consisted of cultured CD8+ T cells from PBMCs, taken from culture after CMV antigen stimulation. The rearrangement links TRBV4-3 to TRBJ2-2; D is unclear. The CDR3 sequence is CASSQVRLNTGELFF. The DNA of the CDR3 is TGCGCCAGCAGCCAAGTTCGGCTGAACACCGGGGAGCTGTTTTTT.